This TCR beta chain was obtained from a study of blood T cell repertoires in COVID-19. As for the study in general: PBMCs, B-cell-depleted T cells, or T cells provided the cDNA or gDNA that made up the material.

Those enrolled in Seattle joined during active infection and were followed longitudinally afterward. Per the study methods: From reference gene primer amplification, estimates of nucleated cell counts were derived. Method: immunoSEQ multiplex PCR; TCRdb's copy keeps in-frame clones and lacks some. The V and J calls and clone size come from that table; D and trimming were worked out from the DNA. The table records roughly 500,000 clones, 85% to 90% of them present only once. The CDR3 length is 14 residues. Germline V gene lookup returns CDR1 SGHRS and CDR2 YFSETQ. Trimming at V came to 7 bases and at J to 7 bases, leaving 12 bases not matched to a gene.

Sequenced sample: peripheral blood. The source is a man aged 18 to 29 with COVID-19, enrolled during active disease. The V call is TRBV5-1, the J call TRBJ2-5; 8 positions match TRBD1. The CDR3 sequence: CASALRQGYGTQYF. As DNA, the CDR3 is TGCGCCAGCGCTCTACGACAGGGGTATGGGACCCAGTACTTC.